The source of this TCR beta chain is a study of T cell changes during pregnancy in multiple sclerosis. The CDR3 contains 13 residues. The V and J ends lost 5 bases and 4 bases respectively, with 12 bases between them. Germline V gives CDR1 SGHVS, CDR2 FQNEAQ. The protocol was immunoSEQ multiplex PCR, while the TCRdb copy is restricted to in-frame clones and leaves out a portion. The sample yields tens of thousands of clones, around 94% seen once. The clonotype was recovered from a female donor in good health, enrolled as a control in a pregnancy study. J is TRBJ2-7 and V is TRBV7-8; tentatively, D is TRBD2 (6 bases). Sequencing used peripheral blood, obtained in the third trimester of pregnancy. This chain's CDR3 is CASSIGRGYEQYF. In nucleotides, the CDR3 is TGTGCCAGCAGCATAGGGCGGGGTTACGAGCAGTACTTC.